This TCR beta chain stems from a study of PD-1 blockade in classical Hodgkin lymphoma. In every patient, relapse followed autologous stem cell transplantation, while exposure to brentuximab vedotin differed. Some clones are missing from TCRdb's copy, which holds only in-frame ones; the method was immunoSEQ multiplex PCR. The sample consists of 35,000 to 45,000 clones, about 72% of them appearing once. V trimming: 2 bases; J trimming: 6 bases; junction bases outside the gene matches: 8. The CDR3 runs 15 residues. Per the germline V gene, CDR1 is SGHRS and CDR2 is YFSETQ. The clonotype comes from a human donor with classical Hodgkin lymphoma. The V and J genes are TRBV5-1 and TRBJ1-5; TRBD1 matches at 7 bases. The sequenced sample was peripheral blood mononuclear cells (PBMCs), obtained at baseline. CDR3 sequence (DNA): TGCGCCAGCAGCTTAACAGGGGAGCGTAGTCAGCCCCAGCATTTT. Translated, it gives CASSLTGERSQPQHF.